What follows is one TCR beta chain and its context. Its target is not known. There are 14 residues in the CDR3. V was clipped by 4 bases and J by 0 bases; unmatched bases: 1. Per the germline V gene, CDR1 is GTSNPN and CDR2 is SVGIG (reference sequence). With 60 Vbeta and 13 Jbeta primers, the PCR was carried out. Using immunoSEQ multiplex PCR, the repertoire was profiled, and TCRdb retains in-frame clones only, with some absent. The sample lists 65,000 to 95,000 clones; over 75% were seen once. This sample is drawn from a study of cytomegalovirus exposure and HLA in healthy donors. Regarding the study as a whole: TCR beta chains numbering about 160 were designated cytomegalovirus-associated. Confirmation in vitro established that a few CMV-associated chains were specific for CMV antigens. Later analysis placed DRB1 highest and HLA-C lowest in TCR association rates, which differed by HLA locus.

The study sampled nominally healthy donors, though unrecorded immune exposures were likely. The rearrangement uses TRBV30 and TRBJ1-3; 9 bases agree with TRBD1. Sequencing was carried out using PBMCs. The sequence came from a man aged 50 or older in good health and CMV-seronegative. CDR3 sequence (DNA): TGTGCCTGGAAGGGACAGGGCTCTGGAAACACCATATATTTT. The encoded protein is CAWKGQGSGNTIYF. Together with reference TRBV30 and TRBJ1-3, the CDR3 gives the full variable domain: SQTIHQWPATLVQPVGSPLSLECTVEGTSNPNLYWYRQAAGRGLQLLFYSVGIGQISSEVPQNLSASRPQDRQFILSSKKLLLSDSGFYLCAWKGQGSGNTIYFGEGSWLTVV.